The 2 T cell receptor delta chains below come from one sample, sequenced in a study of gamma-delta T cells after stem cell transplantation. TCRdb re-called the RT-PCR reads via CATT. The sample includes some 10,000 delta-chain clones, 1.3% of them seen just once. Sequencing input: gamma-delta T cells. The source of these receptors is a human donor. It is not recorded whose cells these are; they may come from a transplant donor.

Points on this clone: This likely came from a read error, as a far larger clone is one base away. Within the sample, other DNA sequences also encode this same CDR3. The chain uses TRDV2 and TRDJ1; 7 nucleotides align to TRDD3. CDR1 and CDR2 from the germline V gene are GEAIGNYY and EKD. The CDR3 totals 18 residues. CDR3 in DNA: TGTGCCTGTGACGGGGTTGGGGATATCAGGGAAGTCACCGACAAACTCATCTTT. It is translated as CACDGVGDIREVTDKLIF.

For this clone: A far larger clone is just one base off, so this is likely a read error. Other nucleotide sequences in the sample specify the same CDR3. The chain combines TRDV2 with TRDJ3; a possible D gene is TRDD3 (6 bases). The CDR3 runs to 19 residues. CDR1 and CDR2 (germline): GEAIGNYY, EKD. CDR3 in DNA: TGCGCCTGTGACACCGCTGGGGACAAGAGCTCCTGGGACACCCGACAGATGTTTTTC. Its protein is CACDTAGDKSSWDTRQMFF.